The 29 T cell receptor beta chains below all came from one sample that was sequenced in a study of T cells in Graves' hyperthyroidism and ophthalmopathy. Amplified TCR beta CDR3 regions came from RNA transcripts. The HTBI set primed first-round TCR CDR3 RT-PCR. TCRdb re-analysed the multiplex PCR reads in MiXCR, keeping a single row per CDR3 protein. The profile shows a few hundred thousand distinct CDR3 sequences, about half of them singletons. What was sequenced was peripheral blood or thyroid tissue (not recorded which). These receptor sequences come from a woman between 18 and 29 years old with Graves' hyperthyroidism.

This chain joins TRBV25-1 and TRBJ2-7; the D gene is possibly TRBD1 (5 bases). Germline V gene lookup returns CDR1 MGHDK and CDR2 SYGVNS. This CDR3 contains 12 residues. Deletions cut 6 bases from V and 1 base from J, with 7 bases between. CDR3 loop: CASRGRSYEQYF. In DNA form, the CDR3 reads TGTGCCAGCAGGGGGCGATCCTACGAGCAGTACTTC.

V is TRBV10-3 and J is TRBJ1-2; TRBD1 matches at 10 bases. V lost 2 bases to trimming and J lost 4 bases; unmatched junction nucleotides: 4. Germline V gene lookup returns CDR1 ENHRY and CDR2 SYGVKD. The CDR3 sequence is 15 residues long. CDR3 amino acids: CAISEGRTGGYGYTF. The CDR3 bases are TGTGCCATCAGTGAGGGAAGGACAGGGGGCTATGGCTACACCTTC.

This clonotype was seen at least ten times. The rearrangement uses TRBV29-1 and TRBJ1-3, with D tentatively TRBD1 (6 bases). CDR3 length: 14 residues. The V end lost 4 bases, the J end lost 0 bases, and 10 bases lay between the germline ends. In germline, CDR1 is SQVTM, CDR2 ANQGSEA. The DNA of the CDR3 is TGCAGCGTTGGACAGGCTAGCTCTGGAAACACCATATATTTT. This translates into CSVGQASSGNTIYF.

For this clonotype: A junction boundary mismatches the germline segment, possibly from a read error. The V call is TRBV24-1, the J call TRBJ2-2; D gene ambiguous. This CDR3 has 16 residues. Looked up from germline, CDR1 is KGHDR and CDR2 is SFDVKD. CDR3 sequence: CATSGLEQINTGELFF. The CDR3 nucleotides read TGTGCCACCAGTGGTTTGGAACAAATAAACACCGGGGAGCTGTTTTTT.

At least ten counts were recorded for this clonotype. This chain uses TRBV10-2 with TRBJ2-7, with TRBD2 matching 8 bases. The V segment lost 8 bases and the J segment 1 base; nucleotides outside the gene matches: 7. Germline loops: CDR1 WSHSY, CDR2 SAAADI. The CDR3 is 14 residues long. In DNA, the CDR3 is TGCGCCAGCCTGGTCAGCGGGAGATCCTACGAGCAGTACTTC. Residues: CASLVSGRSYEQYF.

This clonotype was counted many times. This sequence joins TRBV5-1 and TRBJ1-2, with a tentative D call TRBD1 (6 bases). The CDR3 sequence is 16 residues long. Germline lookup yields CDR1 SGHRS and CDR2 YFSETQ. Trimming took 4 bases from V and 1 from J, leaving 17 bases between them. As DNA, the CDR3 is TGCGCCAGCAGCCTTATAAGGGGGGCAATTAACTATGGCTACACCTTC. This gives the protein CASSLIRGAINYGYTF.

The gene calls are TRBV7-1 and TRBJ1-6; 8 bases fit TRBD1. TRBV7-1 is treated as an ORF (open reading frame) with a function not yet certain. V lost 5 bases and J lost 11; bases outside the gene matches: 11. This CDR3 region has 15 residues. CDR3 nucleotides: TGTGCCAGCAGCACCGGGACAGGCATCCTTCCACCCCTCCACTTT. Its protein product is CASSTGTGILPPLHF.

As regards this clonotype: A single base separates this from a much larger clone, so it may be a read error. The V gene is TRBV5-1, the J gene TRBJ2-2; 11 bases match TRBD2. CDR1 is SGHRS and CDR2 is YFSETQ in the germline V gene. This CDR3 comprises 15 residues. The DNA for the CDR3 is TGCGCCAGCTCCTGGACTAGCGGGTACACCGGGGGGCTGTTTTTT. It specifies CASSWTSGYTGGLFF.

As regards this clonotype: Given a much more abundant clone one base away, this may be a read error. This chain links TRBV4-1 with TRBJ2-5; tentative D call: TRBD1 (6 bases). The CDR3 spans 14 residues. CDR1 is MGHRA, CDR2 YSYEKL, per germline. The V end was cut by 3 bases, the J end by 4 bases, with 12 bases between. For the CDR3, the DNA is TGCGCCAGCAGCCAGACAGGACGGGTAGAGACCCAGTACTTC. It yields the protein CASSQTGRVETQYF.

This clonotype was detected many times. This sequence joins TRBV7-2 and TRBJ1-2; no reliable D call. V was cut by 1 base and J by 2 bases, with 8 bases left in between. The V gene's germline CDR1 is SGHTA and CDR2 FQGNSA. The CDR3 runs 14 residues. The CDR3 spells CASSLGRKNYGYTF. The CDR3 nucleotides read TGTGCCAGCAGCTTAGGACGGAAGAACTATGGCTACACCTTC.

This clonotype has at least ten counts. The rearrangement links TRBV25-1 to TRBJ1-1; 9 bases match TRBD1. The CDR3 is made up of 15 amino acids. Germline-derived CDR1 and CDR2 are MGHDK and SYGVNS. V was pared by 6 bases and J by 5 bases, with 10 bases of the junction left unmatched. In DNA, the CDR3 is TGTGCCAGCAGCGGCCTGGGACAGGGCAGGACTGAAGCTTTCTTT. Translated, it gives CASSGLGQGRTEAFF.

This clonotype has a single count. V and J are TRBV10-3 and TRBJ1-5, with D perhaps TRBD1 (5 bases). V shed 7 bases and J shed 0 bases, with 10 bases lying between them. Germline CDR1 is ENHRY and CDR2 is SYGVKD. The CDR3 totals 14 residues. The CDR3 protein is CAIKDNYSNQPQHF. CDR3 sequence (DNA): TGTGCCATCAAGGACAATTATAGCAATCAGCCCCAGCATTTT.

This clonotype has at least ten counts. The chain is built from TRBV5-1 and TRBJ1-1; perhaps TRBD1 as D (6 bases). This CDR3 comprises 15 residues. V lost 4 bases and J 1 base, leaving 14 bases between the germline ends. Per the germline V gene, CDR1 is SGHRS and CDR2 is YFSETQ. CDR3 sequence (DNA): TGCGCCAGCAGCGGGGGCGGGTCGCCGAACACTGAAGCTTTCTTT. This sequence encodes CASSGGGSPNTEAFF.

The sample holds many counts of this clonotype. The CDR3: CSASSPVARGQNSPLHF. The DNA of the CDR3 is TGCAGTGCTAGTTCTCCTGTGGCCAGGGGTCAAAATTCACCCCTCCACTTT. J is TRBJ1-6 and V is TRBV20-1, with D possibly being TRBD1 (6 bases). From germline, CDR1 is DFQATT and CDR2 SNEGSKA (reference sequence). The CDR3 has 17 residues. The germline V and J ends were trimmed by 3 bases and 7 bases, with 22 bases remaining between them.

This clonotype has at least ten counts. The chain has TRBV19 and TRBJ1-5; D not resolved. The germline gives CDR1 LNHDA, CDR2 SQIVND (reference sequence). This CDR3 comprises 15 residues. V lost 5 bases, J lost 2 bases, and 13 bases lay in between. This CDR3 reads CASSYAFLGNQPQHF. Here the CDR3 DNA reads TGTGCCAGTAGTTACGCTTTCCTTGGCAATCAGCCCCAGCATTTT.

This clonotype was counted many times. The V and J genes are TRBV4-1 and TRBJ2-5; D is ambiguous. Germline V gene data show CDR1 as MGHRA and CDR2 as YSYEKL. V was trimmed by 1 base and J by 2 bases, leaving 8 bases between them. The CDR3 spans 14 residues. The CDR3 here is CASSQATEQETQYF. CDR3 coding DNA: TGCGCCAGCAGCCAAGCAACGGAACAAGAGACCCAGTACTTC.

This clonotype occurred many times. The chain uses TRBV5-8 and TRBJ2-7, with 7 bases aligning to TRBD2. The J segment lost 7 bases and the V segment lost 1 base, leaving 8 bases of the junction unmatched. The CDR3 totals 14 residues. Germline CDR1 is SGHTS and CDR2 is YDEGEE. CDR3 sequence (DNA): TGTGCCAGCAGCTTGCGGGAGGCCCTCGGTGAGCAGTACTTC. Protein product: CASSLREALGEQYF.

V and J are TRBV29-1 and TRBJ1-2; the D gene is possibly TRBD1 (6 bases). Trimming left V 5 bases short and J 8 bases short, with 15 bases between. Germline loops: CDR1 SQVTM, CDR2 ANQGSEA. The CDR3 spans 12 residues. The CDR3 here is CSVRAGVRGYTF. CDR3 sequence (DNA): TGCAGCGTTAGGGCAGGGGTTCGCGGCTACACCTTC.

The chain recombines TRBV6-6 with TRBJ2-7; TRBD2 matches at 7 bases. The CDR3 sequence is 15 residues long. Trimming at V came to 8 bases and at J to 0 bases, leaving 10 bases not matched to a gene. Germline CDR1 and CDR2: MNHNY and SVGAGI (reference sequence). CDR3 sequence: CASATGSSGSYEQYF. CDR3 nucleotide sequence: TGTGCCAGCGCCACGGGGTCTAGCGGCTCCTACGAGCAGTACTTC.

This clonotype was seen ten or more times. The genes are TRBV5-6 and TRBJ1-1; D remains unclear. Germline CDR1 is SGHDT and CDR2 is YYEEEE. V lost 6 bases and J 1 base, leaving 10 bases between the germline ends. The CDR3 is 13 amino acids. The CDR3 sequence is CASTSDGNTEAFF. Written as DNA, the CDR3 is TGTGCCAGCACTAGTGACGGGAACACTGAAGCTTTCTTT.

The V call is TRBV15, the J call TRBJ2-7; D uncertain. V lost 4 bases, J lost 2 bases, and 9 bases lay in between. The CDR3 runs to 13 residues. Germline CDR1 and CDR2: LNHNV and YYDKDF (reference sequence). The CDR3 here is CATSTPMTYEQYF. The CDR3 DNA reads as TGTGCCACCAGCACCCCAATGACCTACGAGCAGTACTTC. Complete variable domain (other parts from reference TRBV15 and TRBJ2-7): DAMVIQNPRYQVTQFGKPVTLSCSQTLNHNVMYWYQQKSSQAPKLLFHYYDKDFNNEADTPDNFQSRRPNTSFCFLDIRSPGLGDTAMYLCATSTPMTYEQYFGPGTRLTVT.

Points on this clonotype: A much larger clone differs from this one at a single base, so this may be a read error. V usage is TRBV12-3 or TRBV12-4 and J usage is TRBJ1-3, with 8 bases identical to TRBD1. V lost 5 bases, J lost 2 bases, and 11 bases stayed unmatched. The CDR3 runs 17 residues. Here the CDR3 reads CASSPTLDRVAGNTIYF. The CDR3 DNA follows: TGTGCCAGCAGTCCTACCCTGGACAGGGTGGCTGGAAACACCATATATTTT.

Worth noting for this clonotype: This sequence may be a read error, since a much larger clone differs from it by one base. The CDR3, as DNA: TGTGCCGGCAACGATTATAGCAATCAGCCCCAGCATTTT. Amino acid sequence: CAGNDYSNQPQHF. The chain employs TRBV12-3 or TRBV12-4 and TRBJ1-5; unclear D gene. The CDR3 consists of 13 residues. Between the trimmed V and J ends, which lost 11 bases and 0 bases, there was a span of 11 bases.

In regard to this clonotype: This clone may be a read error of a much larger clone one base away. No conserved phenylalanine or tryptophan is present at the end of the CDR3, so a read error is the likely explanation. This rearrangement joins TRBV27 to TRBJ1-2; 7 bases map to TRBD1. This CDR3 region has 12 residues. J was trimmed by 6 bases and V by 6 bases; bases with no gene match: 4. The V gene's germline CDR1 is MNHEY and CDR2 SMNVEV (reference sequence). This CDR3 reads CASRSGQDGYTL. The CDR3 DNA is TGTGCCAGCAGATCCGGACAGGATGGCTACACCCTC.

The V call is TRBV24-1, the J call TRBJ2-2; 15 nucleotides align to TRBD2. V was pared by 4 bases and J by 6 bases, with 8 bases of the junction left unmatched. Germline-derived CDR1 and CDR2 are KGHDR and SFDVKD. This CDR3 comprises 18 residues. The CDR3 loop is CATSDGLAGGVTAGELFF. CDR3 in DNA: TGTGCCACCAGTGACGGACTAGCGGGAGGGGTAACGGCCGGGGAGCTGTTTTTT.

The sample holds one count of this clonotype. The chain carries TRBV7-8 and TRBJ2-5; D not certain. CDR1 is SGHVS and CDR2 is FQNEAQ in the germline V gene. CDR3 length: 11 residues. Trimming stripped 6 bases from V and 5 bases from J, with 7 bases between. The CDR3: CASRPAETQYF. CDR3 in DNA: TGTGCCAGCAGGCCAGCGGAGACCCAGTACTTC.

V usage is TRBV7-8 and J usage is TRBJ2-1, with D possibly TRBD2 on 5 matching bases. V lost 2 bases to trimming and J lost 8 bases, with 16 bases between them. The CDR3 spans 15 residues. Germline CDR1 SGHVS, CDR2 FQNEAQ. CDR3 in DNA: TGTGCCAGCAGCTTAAGGACTCCAAACCCCGATGAGCAGTTCTTC. It specifies CASSLRTPNPDEQFF.

This clonotype has just one count. The chain is built from TRBV29-1 and TRBJ1-1; D perhaps matches TRBD1 (5 bases). The germline CDR1 and CDR2 sequences are SQVTM and ANQGSEA. The CDR3 runs to 11 residues. V was cut by 6 bases and J by 8 bases, with 13 bases left in between. This CDR3 is CSVGPNREAFF. For the CDR3, the DNA is TGCAGCGTGGGACCGAACCGCGAAGCTTTCTTT.

The chain recombines TRBV10-3 with TRBJ1-4; no reliable D call. CDR1 and CDR2 (germline): ENHRY, SYGVKD. The CDR3 extends over 15 amino acids. V dropped 6 bases and J dropped 10 bases, with 21 bases sitting between them. In DNA form, the CDR3 reads TGTGCCATCAGATTAGACATCAACGGCATTGGAAAACTGTTTTTT. This gives the protein CAIRLDINGIGKLFF.